The following is a T cell receptor (beta chain) sequence with its context. Its antigen remains unidentified. This sample is part of a study of T cell responses to AZD1222 COVID-19 vaccine. The germline CDR1 and CDR2 sequences are LGHNA and YSLEER. Trimming removed 0 bases from V and 4 bases from J, with 8 bases in between. The CDR3 length is 14 residues. TCRdb's table, derived via immunoSEQ multiplex PCR, lists solely in-frame clones and lacks some. The sample lists about 170,000 clones, 87% occurring once. Findings of the study overall: Regions 160-218 and 743-854 held dominance among vaccine-associated CD4 TCRs, which spanned spike. Repertoire sampling was restricted to post-peak T cell response timepoints.

Sequences were derived from peripheral blood, sampled 28 days after the second AZD1222 dose. V gene TRBV4-3 combines with J gene TRBJ2-3; D is perhaps TRBD1 (5 bases). The clonotype comes from an adult who received the AZD1222 COVID-19 vaccine. The DNA for the CDR3 is TGCGCCAGCAGCCAAGATGCCAGGGCAGATACGCAGTATTTT. Translation: CASSQDARADTQYF.